These 32 T cell receptor beta chains were all obtained from the same sample, sequenced in a study of shared clonotypes between healthy human individuals. The method was immunoSEQ multiplex PCR; TCRdb's version includes in-frame clones alone and lacks a portion of them. The profile shows some 2,500,000 clones, under 95% of them singletons. Material: naive CD4+ T cells from PBMCs. Indicated subset: CD45RA+ positively selected. These receptors were obtained from a man aged 18 to 29 in good health. Some clones in this sample may be carry-over from other donors' samples.

The chain employs TRBV18 and TRBJ2-6, with D tentatively TRBD1 (6 bases). Trimming left V 3 bases short and J 2 bases short, with 11 bases between. Germline CDR1 and CDR2: KGHSH and LQKENI. The CDR3 runs 16 residues. The CDR3 bases are TGTGCCAGCTCACCCATCTCAGGGGCTGGGGCCAACGTCCTGACTTTC. Amino acid sequence: CASSPISGAGANVLTF.

The V gene is TRBV2, the J gene TRBJ2-2; D may be TRBD1 (5 bases). Germline CDR1 is SNHLY and CDR2 is FYNNEI. V was clipped by 7 bases and J by 2 bases, with 11 bases between them. There are 14 residues in the CDR3. The CDR3, as DNA: TGTGCCAGCATTGTGACAGCAAACACCGGGGAGCTGTTTTTT. It specifies CASIVTANTGELFF. Full variable domain (rest looked up from reference TRBV2 and TRBJ2-2): EPEVTQTPSHQVTQMGQEVILRCVPISNHLYFYWYRQILGQKVEFLVSFYNNEISEKSEIFDDQFSVERPDGSNFTLKIRSTKLEDSAMYFCASIVTANTGELFFGEGSRLTVL.

The chain is built from TRBV7-6 and TRBJ2-5; D uncertain. Trimming removed 8 bases from V and 2 bases from J, with 18 bases in between. The CDR3 extends over 15 amino acids. The germline gives CDR1 SGHVS, CDR2 FNYEAQ. CDR3 DNA sequence: TGTGCCAGCTCCCCGAGTGGATCAGGTCAAGAGACCCAGTACTTC. Residues: CASSPSGSGQETQYF.

With respect to this clone: One end of the junction is discordant with germline, which a read error may explain. The chain recombines TRBV19 with TRBJ1-4, with D hard to call. There are 14 residues in the CDR3. The germline CDR1 and CDR2 sequences are LNHDA and SQIVND (reference sequence). CDR3 nucleotide sequence: TGTGTCAGTAGTATCGGCCGGGTAAATGAAAAACTGTTTTTT. Its translation is CVSSIGRVNEKLFF.

At least ten counts were recorded for this clone. The chain combines TRBV28 with TRBJ2-2; D not certain. This CDR3 has 16 amino acids. V was clipped by 2 bases and J by 2 bases, with 12 bases between them. Germline-derived CDR1 and CDR2 are MDHEN and SYDVKM. CDR3 DNA: TGTGCCAGCAGTTTAGGCTCCTGGGGAAACACCGGGGAGCTGTTTTTT. This sequence encodes CASSLGSWGNTGELFF. The whole variable domain, filled in from reference TRBV28 and TRBJ2-2, reads DVKVTQSSRYLVKRTGEKVFLECVQDMDHENMFWYRQDPGLGLRLIYFSYDVKMKEKGDIPEGYSVSREKKERFSLILESASTNQTSMYLCASSLGSWGNTGELFFGEGSRLTVL.

The gene calls are TRBV19 and TRBJ1-5; no reliable D call. This CDR3 is 15 amino acids long. Trimming removed 5 bases at V and 6 bases at J, with 17 bases between. CDR1 and CDR2 from the germline V gene are LNHDA and SQIVND (reference sequence). The CDR3 DNA follows: TGTGCCAGTAGTCCGACACGCGCCCGGGTTCAGCCCCAGCATTTT. Its protein product is CASSPTRARVQPQHF.

As to this clone: Other DNA sequences in this sample translate to the same CDR3. The V call is TRBV5-1, the J call TRBJ2-5; no reliable D call. The CDR3 sequence is 13 residues long. Germline CDR1 SGHRS, CDR2 YFSETQ. With 1 base removed from V and 2 bases from J, the gap between germline ends came to 6 bases. CDR3 protein: CASSLSPQETQYF. CDR3 nucleotides: TGCGCCAGCAGCTTGAGCCCTCAAGAGACCCAGTACTTC.

CDR3 protein: CASSLTQGQGEEKLFF. CDR3 coding DNA: TGTGCCAGCAGCTTAACCCAAGGACAGGGTGAGGAAAAACTGTTTTTT. The V gene is TRBV7-2, the J gene TRBJ1-4; 8 nucleotides match TRBD1. There are 16 residues in the CDR3. Germline loops: CDR1 SGHTA, CDR2 FQGNSA. V was clipped by 2 bases and J by 8 bases; unmatched bases: 10.

The chain couples TRBV7-8 to TRBJ1-5; unclear D gene. CDR3 length equals 14 residues. Germline V gives CDR1 SGHVS, CDR2 FQNEAQ. Trimming took off 8 bases at V and 0 bases at J, with 11 bases between the two ends. The DNA for the CDR3 is TGTGCCAGCGCCCTGGCCGTTAGCAATCAGCCCCAGCATTTT. It codes for CASALAVSNQPQHF.

The chain couples TRBV7-9 to TRBJ2-1, with 13 nucleotides matching TRBD2. Germline V gene lookup returns CDR1 SEHNR and CDR2 FQNEAQ (reference sequence). The V and J ends lost 2 bases and 13 bases, in that order; junction bases with no gene match: 8. This CDR3 is 15 amino acids long. The CDR3 spells CASSLRGGLAGTQFF. In DNA form, the CDR3 reads TGTGCCAGCAGCTTACGCGGGGGACTAGCGGGGACCCAGTTCTTC.

The J gene is TRBJ2-3, the V gene TRBV10-1; no clear D gene. The V end lost 2 bases, the J end lost 2 bases, and 8 bases lay between the germline ends. The CDR3 consists of 14 residues. Germline V lookup: CDR1 WNHNN, CDR2 SYGVQD (reference sequence). The CDR3 sequence is CASSEGQDTDTQYF. The CDR3, as DNA: TGCGCCAGCAGTGAGGGTCAGGACACAGATACGCAGTATTTT.

The V gene is TRBV19, the J gene TRBJ1-5, with 7 bases aligning to TRBD1. The CDR3 extends over 15 amino acids. Per the germline V gene, CDR1 is LNHDA and CDR2 is SQIVND (reference sequence). With 7 bases clipped from V and 4 bases from J, the junction kept 10 bases outside the gene matches. CDR3 protein: CASKDRQGGNQPQHF. CDR3 DNA sequence: TGTGCCAGTAAAGACCGACAGGGAGGGAATCAGCCCCAGCATTTT.

This chain joins TRBV9 and TRBJ2-1; D ambiguous. The CDR3 is 16 amino acids. Germline CDR1 is SGDLS and CDR2 is YYNGEE. Trimming took 4 bases from V and 0 from J, leaving 14 bases between them. The CDR3 DNA sequence: TGTGCCAGCAGCCCATACAGCCTGAGCTCCTACAATGAGCAGTTCTTC. This sequence encodes CASSPYSLSSYNEQFF.

In this sample, this clone turned up once. The CDR3 DNA reads as TGTGCCAGCAGTTCGACTAGCATCTCTTCCTACGAGCAGTACTTC. Protein sequence: CASSSTSISSYEQYF. The rearrangement uses TRBV27 and TRBJ2-7; 7 bases are a match to TRBD2. V was clipped by 4 bases and J by 1 base; unmatched bases: 7. CDR3 length equals 15 residues. Germline CDR1 MNHEY, CDR2 SMNVEV (reference sequence).

This rearrangement joins TRBV7-9 to TRBJ1-4, with 10 nucleotides matching TRBD1. This CDR3 has 14 amino acids. The germline CDR1 and CDR2 sequences are SEHNR and FQNEAQ (reference sequence). Trimming cost V 7 bases and J 8 bases; bases outside gene matches: 7. CDR3: CASTTGTGEEKLFF. CDR3 DNA sequence: TGTGCCAGCACTACCGGGACAGGGGAGGAAAAACTGTTTTTT.

The rearrangement uses TRBV18 and TRBJ2-6, with unresolved D. This CDR3 is 16 amino acids long. Deletions cut 6 bases from V and 2 bases from J, with 14 bases between. From germline, CDR1 is KGHSH and CDR2 LQKENI. The chain's CDR3 is CASSLPVNTGANVLTF. The CDR3 DNA sequence: TGTGCCAGCTCCCTCCCCGTTAACACTGGGGCCAACGTCCTGACTTTC.

The CDR3 DNA is TGTGCCAGCAGCTTAGCGTATGGTAGCGGGACCGGGGAGCTGTTTTTT. Amino acids: CASSLAYGSGTGELFF. This chain links TRBV7-9 with TRBJ2-2, with 7 bases aligning to TRBD2. The CDR3 is made up of 16 amino acids. The V gene's germline CDR1 is SEHNR and CDR2 FQNEAQ (reference sequence). The J segment lost 5 bases and the V segment lost 0 bases, leaving 6 bases of the junction unmatched.

This clone was seen only a few times. The chain has TRBV19 and TRBJ1-2; D remains ambiguous. In germline, CDR1 is LNHDA, CDR2 SQIVND (reference sequence). V shed 0 bases and J shed 1 base, with 3 bases lying between them. This CDR3 comprises 13 residues. CDR3 sequence reads: CASSIDSNYGYTF. The CDR3 bases are TGTGCCAGTAGTATAGACAGTAACTATGGCTACACCTTC.

The V gene is TRBV11-1, the J gene TRBJ1-2, with D hard to call. V gave up 3 bases and J gave up 5 bases, with 13 bases separating them. Germline loops: CDR1 SGHAT, CDR2 FQDESV (reference sequence). This CDR3 has 14 amino acids. The CDR3 reads CASSFVPSDYGYTF. CDR3 DNA sequence: TGTGCCAGCAGCTTTGTCCCTTCGGATTATGGCTACACCTTC.

V is TRBV30 and J is TRBJ2-1; 10 positions match TRBD1. Germline CDR1 reads GTSNPN; CDR2 reads SVGIG (reference sequence). The ends lost 0 bases at V and 4 bases at J; junction bases unmatched: 9. The CDR3 extends over 17 amino acids. This chain's CDR3 is CAWSVRIGQGVYNEQFF. CDR3 nucleotide sequence: TGTGCCTGGAGTGTACGGATTGGACAGGGGGTATACAATGAGCAGTTCTTC. The complete variable domain, with remaining parts taken from reference TRBV30 and TRBJ2-1, reads SQTIHQWPATLVQPVGSPLSLECTVEGTSNPNLYWYRQAAGRGLQLLFYSVGIGQISSEVPQNLSASRPQDRQFILSSKKLLLSDSGFYLCAWSVRIGQGVYNEQFFGPGTRLTVL.

This clone showed up just once. V is TRBV10-2 and J is TRBJ1-5; D unclear. CDR1 is WSHSY, CDR2 SAAADI, per germline. The CDR3 runs to 16 residues. Deletions cut 0 bases from V and 5 bases from J, with 14 bases between. The CDR3 region has the DNA TGCGCCAGCAGTGAGTCGAAATGGGGATTCCATCAGCCCCAGCATTTT. Its protein product is CASSESKWGFHQPQHF.

A word on this clone: Other DNA sequences within the sample encode an identical CDR3. V usage is TRBV7-2 and J usage is TRBJ2-4, with D perhaps TRBD2 (5 bases). Per the germline V gene, CDR1 is SGHTA and CDR2 is FQGNSA. The V end lost 1 base, the J end lost 0 bases, and 7 bases lay between the germline ends. CDR3 length equals 15 residues. CDR3 DNA: TGTGCCAGCAGCTTAGGGGGAGCAGCCAAAAACATTCAGTACTTC. Protein: CASSLGGAAKNIQYF.

The chain links TRBV13 to TRBJ2-7; TRBD1 might be the D (6 bases). Deletions cut 1 base from V and 4 bases from J, with 14 bases between. This CDR3 contains 15 residues. Germline CDR1 and CDR2: PRHDT and FYEKMQ (reference sequence). The CDR3 loop reads CASSLVSRGEYEQYF. CDR3 nucleotide sequence: TGTGCCAGCAGCTTAGTTAGCAGGGGTGAATACGAGCAGTACTTC. Full variable domain (rest looked up from reference TRBV13 and TRBJ2-7): AAGVIQSPRHLIKEKRETATLKCYPIPRHDTVYWYQQGPGQDPQFLISFYEKMQSDKGSIPDRFSAQQFSDYHSELNMSSLELGDSALYFCASSLVSRGEYEQYFGPGTRLTVT.

The chain links TRBV29-1 to TRBJ1-1; the D gene is possibly TRBD1 (5 bases). V gave up 0 bases and J gave up 4 bases, with 9 bases separating them. Per germline, CDR1 SQVTM and CDR2 ANQGSEA. This CDR3 is built from 13 residues. The CDR3 bases are TGCAGCGTTGAAGAGGGGACTTTCACTGAAGCTTTCTTT. Amino acids: CSVEEGTFTEAFF.

The rearrangement links TRBV10-3 to TRBJ1-4, with 7 nucleotides matching TRBD1. CDR3 length equals 14 residues. CDR1 and CDR2 (germline): ENHRY, SYGVKD. The V and J ends lost 8 bases and 3 bases, in that order; junction bases with no gene match: 6. CDR3 in DNA: TGTGCCATCGGATCCGGGACAGCTAATGAAAAACTGTTTTTT. Residues: CAIGSGTANEKLFF.

This sequence joins TRBV29-1 and TRBJ2-1; no definite D call. The CDR3 runs to 14 residues. The germline V gene has CDR1 SQVTM and CDR2 ANQGSEA. V gave up 7 bases and J gave up 3 bases, with 16 bases separating them. CDR3 nucleotides: TGCAGCGCCGACCTAGGCCGCAGCTACAATGAGCAGTTCTTC. Protein: CSADLGRSYNEQFF.

V and J are TRBV7-3 and TRBJ1-4; D unresolved. V lost 2 bases and J lost 8, with 9 bases in between. This CDR3 has 13 residues. Germline V gives CDR1 SGHTA, CDR2 FQGTGA. The CDR3 reads CASSLQPWEKLFF. The CDR3 region has the DNA TGTGCCAGCAGCTTACAACCCTGGGAAAAACTGTTTTTT.

V is TRBV28 and J is TRBJ1-5; tentative D call: TRBD1 (6 bases). The CDR3 loop spans 15 amino acids. Germline values: CDR1 MDHEN, CDR2 SYDVKM. With 10 bases removed from V and 3 bases from J, the gap between germline ends came to 19 bases. The CDR3 region has the DNA TGTGCCACCCGGGACAACAAGGGGGTCAATCAGCCCCAGCATTTT. This codes for CATRDNKGVNQPQHF. Full variable domain (rest looked up from reference TRBV28 and TRBJ1-5): DVKVTQSSRYLVKRTGEKVFLECVQDMDHENMFWYRQDPGLGLRLIYFSYDVKMKEKGDIPEGYSVSREKKERFSLILESASTNQTSMYLCATRDNKGVNQPQHFGDGTRLSIL.

The chain employs TRBV4-3 and TRBJ1-4; D not resolved. Trimming pared 2 bases from V and 2 bases from J, leaving 15 bases between. The germline V gene has CDR1 LGHNA and CDR2 YSLEER. The CDR3 is made up of 17 amino acids. The CDR3, as DNA: TGCGCCAGCAGCCAATCGGTTTCAGAGACCACTAATGAAAAACTGTTTTTT. This gives the protein CASSQSVSETTNEKLFF.

The chain combines TRBV5-1 with TRBJ2-1; tentatively, D is TRBD1 or TRBD2 (5 bases each). There are 15 residues in the CDR3. CDR1 and CDR2 from the germline V gene are SGHRS and YFSETQ. Between the trimmed V and J ends, which lost 2 bases and 0 bases, there was a span of 9 bases. The DNA for the CDR3 is TGCGCCAGCAGCTTCGTGGGGGACTCCTACAATGAGCAGTTCTTC. Translating gives CASSFVGDSYNEQFF. Looking up the rest from reference TRBV5-1 and TRBJ2-1 gives the full variable domain: KAGVTQTPRYLIKTRGQQVTLSCSPISGHRSVSWYQQTPGQGLQFLFEYFSETQRNKGNFPGRFSGRQFSNSRSEMNVSTLELGDSALYLCASSFVGDSYNEQFFGPGTRLTVL.

V and J are TRBV6-5 and TRBJ1-2; D perhaps matches TRBD1 (5 bases). V dropped 0 bases and J dropped 0 bases, with 11 bases sitting between them. The CDR3 loop spans 16 amino acids. From germline, CDR1 is MNHEY and CDR2 SVGAGI. The CDR3 DNA sequence: TGTGCCAGCAGTTACTCACCAGGGCGGGCTAACTATGGCTACACCTTC. This translates into CASSYSPGRANYGYTF.

The rearrangement uses TRBV29-1 and TRBJ2-6; D is undetermined. The germline V gene has CDR1 SQVTM and CDR2 ANQGSEA. V lost 5 bases to trimming and J lost 0 bases, with 11 bases between them. CDR3 length: 15 amino acids. The DNA of the CDR3 is TGCAGCGTTCGAGCCACCCTCTCTGGGGCCAACGTCCTGACTTTC. Its protein is CSVRATLSGANVLTF.